The 13 T cell receptor beta chains presented below share a single source sample, sequenced in a study of blood T cell repertoires in COVID-19. Sequencing was performed with immunoSEQ multiplex PCR; in TCRdb, only in-frame clones are kept and a portion is missing. The sample lists around 63,000 clones; approximately 85% were seen once. Sequencing was performed on peripheral blood. The receptors were sampled from a man aged 45-65 years with active COVID-19.

V is TRBV2 and J is TRBJ1-4; 8 bases map to TRBD1. Germline CDR1 reads SNHLY; CDR2 reads FYNNEI. Trimming at V came to 5 bases and at J to 5 bases, leaving 7 bases not matched to a gene. This CDR3 has 15 residues. The chain's CDR3 is CASSQRTGRNEKLFF. DNA of the CDR3: TGTGCCAGCAGTCAGCGGACAGGGAGGAATGAAAAACTGTTTTTT.

This chain links TRBV27 with TRBJ2-1; 10 bases map to TRBD2. CDR1 is MNHEY, CDR2 SMNVEV, per germline (reference sequence). There are 15 residues in the CDR3. The V segment lost 2 bases and the J segment 8 bases; nucleotides outside the gene matches: 6. The CDR3 nucleotides read TGTGCCAGCAGTTTAGCTAGCGGGGGTTTCGATGAGCAGTTCTTC. Protein sequence: CASSLASGGFDEQFF.

This chain uses TRBV12-3 or TRBV12-4 with TRBJ1-2; D is uncertain. The V end lost 2 bases, the J end lost 8 bases, and 9 bases lay between the germline ends. The CDR3 covers 12 residues. As DNA, the CDR3 is TGTGCCAGCAGTTTATATAGCACGGGCTACACCTTC. Its protein is CASSLYSTGYTF.

The chain has TRBV19 and TRBJ1-6; no reliable D call. V was pared by 4 bases and J by 7 bases, with 20 bases between. This CDR3 has 17 amino acids. CDR1 LNHDA and CDR2 SQIVND come from the germline V gene (reference sequence). DNA for the CDR3: TGTGCCAGTAGTACGAATTTGTTCGCCAGCGGCAATTCACCCCTCCACTTT. It encodes CASSTNLFASGNSPLHF.

The rearrangement links TRBV13 to TRBJ2-3; 8 bases are shared with TRBD2. Germline lookup yields CDR1 PRHDT and CDR2 FYEKMQ (reference sequence). After removal of 5 bases from V and 1 base from J, the junction contained 11 bases not matched to a gene. The CDR3 runs 17 residues. This CDR3 is CASSAWGRGAGTDTQYF. The DNA of the CDR3 is TGTGCCAGCAGCGCCTGGGGGCGGGGGGCTGGCACAGATACGCAGTATTTT.

The chain employs TRBV19 and TRBJ1-5; D is ambiguous. Germline V gives CDR1 LNHDA, CDR2 SQIVND (reference sequence). V lost 3 bases, J lost 4 bases, and 7 bases lay in between. The CDR3 runs to 13 residues. The CDR3 is CASSINTNQPQHF. CDR3 coding DNA: TGTGCCAGTAGTATTAACACGAATCAGCCCCAGCATTTT.

This CDR3 reads CAISGTGQTPNYGYTF. Written as DNA, the CDR3 is TGTGCCATCAGTGGGACAGGGCAAACCCCTAACTATGGCTACACCTTC. The chain joins TRBV10-3 to TRBJ1-2; TRBD1 agrees at 8 bases. The CDR3 totals 16 residues. V shed 4 bases and J 0 bases; nucleotides not matched to a gene: 7. Germline V CDR1 and CDR2: ENHRY, SYGVKD.

V is TRBV5-1 and J is TRBJ1-2; no reliable D call. CDR3 length: 14 residues. Deletions cut 1 base from V and 9 bases from J, with 16 bases between. From germline, CDR1 is SGHRS and CDR2 YFSETQ. The CDR3 bases are TGCGCCAGCAGCTTGCCAACATACCCCGGGAGCTACACCTTC. Translated: CASSLPTYPGSYTF.

This chain connects TRBV2 to TRBJ1-2; D gene uncertain. Trimming pared 7 bases from V and 0 bases from J, leaving 15 bases between. This CDR3 has 15 amino acids. From germline, CDR1 is SNHLY and CDR2 FYNNEI. The CDR3 loop is CASTPRVVSNYGYTF. The CDR3 bases are TGTGCCAGCACCCCACGGGTAGTATCTAACTATGGCTACACCTTC.

The CDR3 here is CASLRDRGIDKQGGYTF. The CDR3 nucleotides read TGTGCCAGCCTTCGGGACAGGGGGATAGATAAACAAGGTGGCTACACCTTC. The chain carries TRBV6-4 and TRBJ1-2; 11 bases align to TRBD1. Germline V gene lookup returns CDR1 MRHNA and CDR2 SNTAGT. Trimming cost V 8 bases and J 7 bases; bases outside gene matches: 18. This CDR3 contains 17 residues.

The chain couples TRBV5-1 to TRBJ2-7, with no clear D. The V gene lost 0 bases and the J gene lost 5 bases, with 6 bases spanning the gap. The CDR3 runs to 12 residues. Germline loops: CDR1 SGHRS, CDR2 YFSETQ. CDR3 amino acids: CASSLGHNEQYF. DNA of the CDR3: TGCGCCAGCAGCTTGGGACATAACGAGCAGTACTTC.

This rearrangement joins TRBV9 to TRBJ2-3, with TRBD2 matching over 12 bases. The CDR3 spans 17 residues. Germline CDR1 is SGDLS and CDR2 is YYNGEE. Trimming cost V 0 bases and J 3 bases; bases outside gene matches: 5. This CDR3 reads CASSVDPSGGATDTQYF. In nucleotides, the CDR3 is TGTGCCAGCAGCGTAGATCCTAGCGGGGGGGCGACAGATACGCAGTATTTT. Complete variable domain (other parts from reference TRBV9 and TRBJ2-3): DSGVTQTPKHLITATGQRVTLRCSPRSGDLSVYWYQQSLDQGLQFLIQYYNGEERAKGNILERFSAQQFPDLHSELNLSSLELGDSALYFCASSVDPSGGATDTQYFGPGTRLTVL.

This rearrangement joins TRBV27 to TRBJ1-3; no definite D call. V lost 6 bases and J lost 2, with 5 bases in between. The CDR3 spans 12 residues. The V gene's germline CDR1 is MNHEY and CDR2 SMNVEV (reference sequence). The CDR3 DNA reads as TGTGCCAGCAGGTCTGCTGGAAACACCATATATTTT. This codes for CASRSAGNTIYF.